The clone carrying this TCR beta chain showed up just a few times. Its antigen is currently unknown. Between the trimmed V and J ends, which lost 1 base and 1 base, there was a span of 18 bases. The CDR3 covers 18 residues. Germline assignment: CDR1 SGHDN and CDR2 FVKESK. This record comes from a study of T cells in Graves' hyperthyroidism and ophthalmopathy. Study background: Peripheral blood specimens were obtained at initial diagnosis, prior to any treatment.

Using RNA transcripts as the source, TCR beta CDR3 regions were amplified. Researchers ran a first-round RT-PCR on the TCR CDR3 using the HTBI primer set. TCRdb analysed the multiplex PCR reads with MiXCR anew, one entry per CDR3 protein. The data show 490,000 or so distinct CDR3 sequences, 20% to 25% seen once. General study findings and limits: Also found in blood were most expanded thyroid clonotypes above 0.001.

Ophthalmopathy patients showed a Clinical Activity Score of at least 3, NOSPECS grade of at least 4 and duration under 3 months. Patients were excluded because of uncontrolled infection, other autoimmune disease, pregnancy or lactation. The receptor was isolated from a woman between 65 and 79 years old with Graves' ophthalmopathy. Sequenced: blood. This rearrangement joins TRBV14 to TRBJ2-3; D not resolved. CDR3 nucleotides: TGTGCCAGCAGCCAAGTTCCCCCATCCCGGACCCGCACAGATACGCAGTATTTT. This gives the protein CASSQVPPSRTRTDTQYF.